This TCR beta chain was found in a study of shared clonotypes between healthy human individuals. As for the study in general: Aged between 18 and 49, the donors were a couple of women and three men. Overall study results and limits: Some naive CD4 clonotypes, about 5.5%, turned up in common across a few donors.

Trimming took 1 base from V and 3 from J, leaving 16 bases between them. The germline V gene encodes CDR1 SGHDN and CDR2 FVKESK. This CDR3 comprises 17 residues. For each subset, genomic DNA was distributed in equal portions over several immunoSEQ plates. This table comes from immunoSEQ multiplex PCR, and its TCRdb copy is limited to in-frame clones, with some not included. The profile shows about a million clones, 77% of them singletons. Concerning this clone itself: No antigen is known for it.

The gene calls are TRBV14 and TRBJ2-1, with a weak D call TRBD1 (5 bases). The receptor was isolated from a man aged 18-30 years in good health. Some clones in this sample may be carry-over from other donors' samples. The source material was memory CD4+ T cells from PBMCs. Documented subset: CD45RA-negative fraction. The CDR3 reads CASSQVTETEYYNEQFF. As DNA, the CDR3 is TGTGCCAGCAGCCAAGTTACCGAGACAGAATACTACAATGAGCAGTTCTTC.